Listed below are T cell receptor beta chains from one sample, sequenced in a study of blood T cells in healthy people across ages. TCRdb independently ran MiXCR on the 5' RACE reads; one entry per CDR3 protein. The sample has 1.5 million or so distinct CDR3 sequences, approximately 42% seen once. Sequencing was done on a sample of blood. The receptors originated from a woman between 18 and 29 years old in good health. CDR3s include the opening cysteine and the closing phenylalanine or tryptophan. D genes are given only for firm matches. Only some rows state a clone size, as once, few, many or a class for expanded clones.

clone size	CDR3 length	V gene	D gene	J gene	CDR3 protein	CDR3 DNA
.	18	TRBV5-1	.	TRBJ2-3	CASSLGDSPAGSTDTQYF	TGCGCCAGCAGCTTGGGGGACAGTCCAGCGGGTAGCACAGATACGCAGTATTTT
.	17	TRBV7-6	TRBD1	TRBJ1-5	CASSLELDRASNQPQHF	TGTGCCAGCAGCTTAGAGTTAGACAGGGCGAGCAATCAGCCCCAGCATTTT
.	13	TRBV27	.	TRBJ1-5	CASSWGGWQPQHF	TGTGCCAGCAGTTGGGGGGGGTGGCAGCCCCAGCATTTT
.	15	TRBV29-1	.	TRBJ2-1	CSVDLVGPLDNGQFF	TGCAGCGTTGACCTCGTGGGACCTCTTGACAATGGGCAGTTCTTC
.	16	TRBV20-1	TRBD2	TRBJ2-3	CSARPILAGGTDTQYF	TGCAGTGCTAGACCAATTCTAGCGGGGGGCACAGATACGCAGTATTTT
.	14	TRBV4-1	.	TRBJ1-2	CASSQDDGGVGYTF	TGCGCCAGCAGCCAAGATGATGGGGGCGTGGGCTACACCTTC
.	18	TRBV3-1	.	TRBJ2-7	CASSQIYGLGRGLDEQYF	TGTGCCAGCAGCCAAATCTACGGGTTGGGCAGGGGACTCGACGAGCAGTACTTC
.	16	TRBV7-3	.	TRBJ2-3	CASSLNRPGGTDTQYF	TGTGCCAGCAGCTTAAATCGCCCAGGCGGCACAGATACGCAGTATTTT
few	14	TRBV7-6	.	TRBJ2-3	CASSKPGISDTQYF	TGTGCCAGCAGCAAACCCGGGATTTCAGATACGCAGTATTTT
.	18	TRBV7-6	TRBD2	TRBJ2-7	CASSITGILGLAGGEQYF	TGTGCCAGCAGCATCACAGGCATCCTAGGACTAGCGGGCGGCGAGCAGTACTTC
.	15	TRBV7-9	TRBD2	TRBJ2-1	CASSLGRAGVYEQFF	TGTGCCAGCAGCCTCGGCCGAGCGGGGGTGTATGAGCAGTTCTTC
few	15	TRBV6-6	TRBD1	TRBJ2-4	CASSGQVLAKNIQYF	TGTGCCAGCAGTGGACAGGTCTTAGCCAAAAACATTCAGTACTTC
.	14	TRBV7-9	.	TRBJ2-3	CASSGIGSTDTRYF	TGTGCCAGCAGCGGGATTGGGAGCACAGATACGCGGTATTTT
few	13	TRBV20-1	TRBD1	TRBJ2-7	CSAADRAAYEQYF	TGCAGTGCTGCCGACAGGGCGGCCTACGAGCAGTACTTC